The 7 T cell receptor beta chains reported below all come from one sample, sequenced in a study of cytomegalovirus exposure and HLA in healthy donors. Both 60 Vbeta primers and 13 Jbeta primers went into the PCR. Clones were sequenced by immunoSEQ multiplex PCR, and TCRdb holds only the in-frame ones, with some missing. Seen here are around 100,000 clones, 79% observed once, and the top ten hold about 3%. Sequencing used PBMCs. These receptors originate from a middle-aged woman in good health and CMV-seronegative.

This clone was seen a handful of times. In nucleotides, the CDR3 is TGTGCCAGTAGACGGGCTGGAAACACCATATATTTT. This codes for CASRRAGNTIYF. The rearrangement joins TRBV19 to TRBJ1-3; D uncertain. The CDR3 loop spans 12 amino acids. Trimming shortened V by 6 bases and J by 2 bases, and 5 bases separated the two germline ends. Germline V lookup: CDR1 LNHDA, CDR2 SQIVND (reference sequence).

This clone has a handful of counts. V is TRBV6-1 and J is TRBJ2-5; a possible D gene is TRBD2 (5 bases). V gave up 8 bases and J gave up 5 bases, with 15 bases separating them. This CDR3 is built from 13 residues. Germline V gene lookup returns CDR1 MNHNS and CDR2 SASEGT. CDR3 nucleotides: TGTGCCAGCGAGGGAGTGGCCGGGGAGACCCAGTACTTC. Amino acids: CASEGVAGETQYF.

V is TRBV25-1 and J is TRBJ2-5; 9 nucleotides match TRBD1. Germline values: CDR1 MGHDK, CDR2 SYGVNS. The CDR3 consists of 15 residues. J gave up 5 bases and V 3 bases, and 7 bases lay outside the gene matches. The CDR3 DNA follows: TGTGCCAGCAGTGATCCGGGGACAGGGTTGGAGACCCAGTACTTC. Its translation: CASSDPGTGLETQYF.

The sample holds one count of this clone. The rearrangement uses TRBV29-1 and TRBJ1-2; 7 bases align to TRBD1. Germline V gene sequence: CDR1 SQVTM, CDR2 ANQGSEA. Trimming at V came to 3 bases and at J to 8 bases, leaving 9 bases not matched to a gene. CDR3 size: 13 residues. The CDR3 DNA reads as TGCAGCGTTGAGACAGGGCAAGGTGGGGGCTACACCTTC. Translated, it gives CSVETGQGGGYTF. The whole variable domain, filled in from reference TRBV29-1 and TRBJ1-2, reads SAVISQKPSRDICQRGTSLTIQCQVDSQVTMMFWYRQQPGQSLTLIATANQGSEATYESGFVIDKFPISRPNLTFSTLTVSNMSPEDSSIYLCSVETGQGGGYTFGSGTRLTVV.

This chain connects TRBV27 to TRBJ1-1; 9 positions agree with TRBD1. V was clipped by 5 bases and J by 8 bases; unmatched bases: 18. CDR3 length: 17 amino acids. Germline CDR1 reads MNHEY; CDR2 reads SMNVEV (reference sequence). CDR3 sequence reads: CASSTAPGTGRLSEAFF. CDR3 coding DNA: TGTGCCAGCAGTACGGCGCCCGGGACAGGGAGGCTCTCCGAAGCTTTCTTT.

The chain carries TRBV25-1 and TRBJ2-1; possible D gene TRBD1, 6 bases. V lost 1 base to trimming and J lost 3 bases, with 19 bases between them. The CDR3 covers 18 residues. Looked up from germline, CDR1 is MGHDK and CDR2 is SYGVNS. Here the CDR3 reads CASSELTYAGDDYNEQFF. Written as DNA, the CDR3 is TGTGCCAGCAGTGAATTAACATACGCAGGGGACGACTACAATGAGCAGTTCTTC.

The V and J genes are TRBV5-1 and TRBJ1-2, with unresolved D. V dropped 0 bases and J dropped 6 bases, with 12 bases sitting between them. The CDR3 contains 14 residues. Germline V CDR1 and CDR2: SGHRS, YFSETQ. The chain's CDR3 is CASSLAPGSDGYTF. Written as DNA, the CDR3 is TGCGCCAGCAGCTTGGCCCCTGGCTCAGATGGCTACACCTTC.